This T cell receptor (beta chain) appears in the sequencing data of a study of blood T cell repertoires in COVID-19. The CDR3 covers 19 residues. The junction had 10 bases not matched to a gene; V was cut back by 5 bases and J by 2 bases. The germline V gene has CDR1 MNHNY and CDR2 SVGAGI (reference sequence). Profiling relied on immunoSEQ multiplex PCR, and the TCRdb table lists in-frame clones only, not all of them. The sample comprises approximately 500,000 clones, roughly nine tenths of which are singletons, and around 7.8% rests with the top ten. The specimen sequenced was peripheral blood. V gene TRBV6-6 combines with J gene TRBJ2-3; 16 bases line up with TRBD2. The TCR was taken from a woman aged 45-59 years with COVID-19, enrolled during active disease. CDR3 in amino acids: CASSPGTSGGGLYTDTQYF. The CDR3 nucleotides are TGTGCCAGCAGTCCCGGGACTAGCGGGGGGGGATTATACACAGATACGCAGTATTTT.